The clone carrying this T cell receptor (beta chain) was picked up a small number of times. Its antigen is unknown. Looked up from germline, CDR1 is SGHTA and CDR2 is FQGNSA. The CDR3 has 14 amino acids. The ends were cut back, 3 bases at V and 4 bases at J, with 12 bases in the middle. These data originate in a study of regulatory T cells in long-lasting Graves disease. Whole-study results and caveats: Patients with persistent disease showed a bias toward TRBV28, TRBJ1-2 and TRBJ2-5. Patients with persistent Graves' had lower TCR diversity than newly diagnosed patients.

Combining iRepertoire HTBI primers with Arm-PCR of CDR3 regions, the authors built TCR beta libraries. Each CDR3 protein gets one entry after TCRdb re-called the multiplex PCR reads with MiXCR. The sample lists under 300,000 distinct CDR3 sequences, around 18% seen once, with about 14% in the top ten. As for time point: newly diagnosed GD, antithyroid drugs for less than 3 months. TCR sequences were obtained from RNA taken from PBMCs. These data were also filed under a second study, of T cells in Graves' hyperthyroidism and ophthalmopathy. From that second work: Most clonotypes expanded in the thyroid (above 0.001) were also present in blood.

The starting material was peripheral blood mononuclear cells (PBMCs), obtained at new diagnosis, from a patient treated with antithyroid drugs. V is TRBV7-2 and J is TRBJ1-1, with a possible D match to TRBD1 (5 bases). The sequence derives from a woman younger than 45 with Graves disease. For the CDR3, the DNA is TGTGCCAGCAGCTTCCCTTCGGGGACCACTGAAGCTTTCTTT. It codes for CASSFPSGTTEAFF. The entire variable domain, with the rest obtained from reference TRBV7-2 and TRBJ1-1, is as follows: GAGVSQSPSNKVTEKGKDVELRCDPISGHTALYWYRQSLGQGLEFLIYFQGNSAPDKSGLPSDRFSAERTGGSVSTLTIQRTQQEDSAVYLCASSFPSGTTEAFFGQGTRLTVV.